The rows below give T cell receptor beta chains drawn from one sample of a study of naive and memory T cell subsets. MiXCR, run by TCRdb on the UMI-ligation and nested PCR reads, gives a single entry per CDR3 protein. This sample has some 30,000 distinct CDR3 sequences, with roughly 20% found just once. Sequencing input: effector memory CD4+ T cells from blood. These receptors were collected from a human donor in good health. The conserved cysteine and the conserved F or W are not part of the CDR3 here.

CDR3	V	J
ASSLRVSYEQY	TRBV27	TRBJ2-7
ASSDKRSSGNTIY	TRBV6-1	TRBJ1-3
ASSLSSGGSSYEQY	TRBV11-2	TRBJ2-7
SVVSPRGLGEQF	TRBV29-1	TRBJ2-1
ASSYSPSRLAGVVYNEQF	TRBV9	TRBJ2-1
ASSREETQY	TRBV5-6	TRBJ2-5
SARDFGGDPNEQF	TRBV20-1	TRBJ2-1
ASSSRGENSNTGELF	TRBV7-9	TRBJ2-2
SVRVGANEQF	TRBV29-1	TRBJ2-1
ASSERTSGSAEQF	TRBV18	TRBJ2-1
ASTKQGQVRQF	TRBV6-1	TRBJ2-1
ASTTGTFEAF	TRBV12-3/TRBV12-4	TRBJ1-1
ASSQGGTRGTEAF	TRBV4-1	TRBJ1-1
ASSGFRPAYNEQF	TRBV27	TRBJ2-1
SGSPRGETQY	TRBV29-1	TRBJ2-5
AGRGEDQPQH	TRBV2	TRBJ1-5